This TCR beta chain was identified in a study of shared T cell receptors in the human thymus. The data were produced by immunoSEQ multiplex PCR, yet TCRdb's version contains in-frame clones alone and is incomplete. The top ten hold 0.0094% of the sample, which has 640,000 or so clones, about 90% seen once. The V gene lost 1 base and the J gene lost 0 bases, with 6 bases spanning the gap. Germline V CDR1 and CDR2: SGHTA, FQGNSA. The CDR3 is made up of 14 amino acids. These records were also assigned to another study, of human thymus T cells. That investigation notes: Resected material from corrective heart surgery provided the thymus tissue analysed.

This TCR derives from a boy under two years old with a congenital heart defect. V gene TRBV7-2 combines with J gene TRBJ2-5, with D unresolved. Specimen: thymocytes. The DNA of the CDR3 is TGTGCCAGCAGCTTAGTTCGGTACCAAGAGACCCAGTACTTC. Translated, it gives CASSLVRYQETQYF.